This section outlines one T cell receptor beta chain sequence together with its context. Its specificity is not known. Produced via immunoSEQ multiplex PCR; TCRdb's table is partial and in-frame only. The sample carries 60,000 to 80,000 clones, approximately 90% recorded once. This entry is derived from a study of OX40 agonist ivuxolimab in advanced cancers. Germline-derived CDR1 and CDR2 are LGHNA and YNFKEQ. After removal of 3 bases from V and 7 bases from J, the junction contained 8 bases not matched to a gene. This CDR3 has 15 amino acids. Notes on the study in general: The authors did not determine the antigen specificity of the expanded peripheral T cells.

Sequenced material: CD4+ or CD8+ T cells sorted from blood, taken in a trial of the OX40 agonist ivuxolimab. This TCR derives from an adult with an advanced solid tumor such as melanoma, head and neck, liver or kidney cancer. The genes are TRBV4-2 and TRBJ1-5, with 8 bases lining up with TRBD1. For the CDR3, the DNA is TGTGCCAGCAGCCAGACGGACAGGGATGGACAGCCCCAGCATTTT. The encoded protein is CASSQTDRDGQPQHF.